Listed here is a single T cell receptor (beta chain). Its target is not known. Each donor was a Caucasian adult residing in Nashville, Tennessee. Per germline, CDR1 SQVTM and CDR2 ANQGSEA. Trimming pared 3 bases from V and 3 bases from J, leaving 12 bases between. This CDR3 is 13 amino acids long. Assay used: immunoSEQ multiplex PCR; TCRdb lists only in-frame clones, some missing. This sample has roughly 2.2 million clones, with 85% to 95% found just once. The sample comes from a study of shared clonotypes between healthy human individuals. At the level of the study: Researchers assigned three CD4 naive, three CD4 memory, two CD8 naive and one CD8 memory plate to each donor. Study-wide results and caveats: The study's rarefaction showed incomplete sorted-subset sequencing despite large depth. An effect of sequencing depth on clonotype sharing among donors was expected.

The sample taken for sequencing was naive CD4+ T cells from PBMCs. The subset denotes: CD45RA+ positively selected. The gene calls are TRBV29-1 and TRBJ2-7; D is possibly TRBD1 (6 bases). This sequence originates from a man aged 18 to 30 in good health. Some clones in this sample may be carry-over from other donors' samples. This chain's CDR3 is CSVDGQGLYEQYF. CDR3 bases: TGCAGCGTTGACGGGCAGGGGCTCTACGAGCAGTACTTC.